This TCR beta chain comes out of a study of cytomegalovirus exposure and HLA in healthy donors. General observations from the study: Reports credit the classifier with highly specific, highly sensitive diagnosis of cytomegalovirus status. Cytomegalovirus association was assigned to approximately 160 TCR beta chains. Most TCR sequences proved rare, with some public TCRs found in many donors.

There are a few counts of this clone. Its antigen is still unknown. The identical CDR3 is also encoded by other nucleotide sequences in the sample. These donors were members of the 120-subject validation cohort, a group separate from the approximately 640-subject first cohort. Assay used: immunoSEQ multiplex PCR; TCRdb lists only in-frame clones, some missing. Of 150,000 to 180,000 clones in the sample, about 86% are singletons; the top ten hold approximately 2.2%. Trimming removed 2 bases from V and 7 bases from J, with 6 bases in between. Germline lookup yields CDR1 MDHEN and CDR2 SYDVKM. The CDR3 contains 11 residues.

Material: PBMCs. The chain links TRBV28 to TRBJ2-7; maybe TRBD2 (6 bases). The TCR originated in a human donor in good health. For the CDR3, the DNA is TGTGCCAGCAGTTTACGGGGGGAGCAGTACTTC. Residues: CASSLRGEQYF. The complete variable domain, with remaining parts taken from reference TRBV28 and TRBJ2-7, reads DVKVTQSSRYLVKRTGEKVFLECVQDMDHENMFWYRQDPGLGLRLIYFSYDVKMKEKGDIPEGYSVSREKKERFSLILESASTNQTSMYLCASSLRGEQYFGPGTRLTVT.